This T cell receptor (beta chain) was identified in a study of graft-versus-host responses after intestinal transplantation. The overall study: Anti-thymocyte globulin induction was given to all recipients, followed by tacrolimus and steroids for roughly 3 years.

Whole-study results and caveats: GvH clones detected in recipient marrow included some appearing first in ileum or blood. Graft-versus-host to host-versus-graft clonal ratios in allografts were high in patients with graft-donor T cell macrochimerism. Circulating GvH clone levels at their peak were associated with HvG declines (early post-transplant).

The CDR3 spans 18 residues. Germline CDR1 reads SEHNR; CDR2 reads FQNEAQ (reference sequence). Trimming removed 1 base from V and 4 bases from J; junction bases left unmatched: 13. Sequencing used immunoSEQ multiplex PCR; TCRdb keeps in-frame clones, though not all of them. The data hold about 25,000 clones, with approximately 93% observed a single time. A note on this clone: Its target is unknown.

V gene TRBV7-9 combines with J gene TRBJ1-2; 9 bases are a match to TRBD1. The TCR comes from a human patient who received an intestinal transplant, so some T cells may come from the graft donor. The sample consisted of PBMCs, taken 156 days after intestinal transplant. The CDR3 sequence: CASSLEGRTGARGYGYTF. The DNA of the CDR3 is TGTGCCAGCAGCTTAGAGGGCCGGACAGGGGCGCGGGGCTATGGCTACACCTTC.